This T cell receptor beta chain is from a study of siplizumab effects on memory and regulatory T cells. Overall study results and limits: Apparently key alloresponse contributors, naive T cells also seemed more diverse than memory cells. The study did not confirm that proliferating Tregs from siplizumab cultures were suppressive. The authors could not assign a naive or memory phenotype to roughly 80-96% of proliferating CD4+ or CD8+ clones.

It was about 100,000 TCR templates that were assayed per sample. The data were produced by immunoSEQ multiplex PCR, yet TCRdb's version contains in-frame clones alone and is incomplete. Here the sample spans tens of thousands of clones, roughly 96% being singletons. The CDR3 is 13 residues long. The germline gives CDR1 SGHAT, CDR2 FQNNGV. V lost 6 bases to trimming and J lost 5 bases, with 13 bases between them. Remarks on this clone: Its antigen is unknown.

The chain combines TRBV11-2 with TRBJ2-5; perhaps TRBD2 as D (7 bases). The sample was naive CD8+ T cells sorted from blood. The receptor was isolated from a human donor in good health. The CDR3 sequence: CASRKGGDETQYF. For the CDR3, the DNA is TGTGCCAGCAGAAAGGGGGGGGACGAGACCCAGTACTTC.